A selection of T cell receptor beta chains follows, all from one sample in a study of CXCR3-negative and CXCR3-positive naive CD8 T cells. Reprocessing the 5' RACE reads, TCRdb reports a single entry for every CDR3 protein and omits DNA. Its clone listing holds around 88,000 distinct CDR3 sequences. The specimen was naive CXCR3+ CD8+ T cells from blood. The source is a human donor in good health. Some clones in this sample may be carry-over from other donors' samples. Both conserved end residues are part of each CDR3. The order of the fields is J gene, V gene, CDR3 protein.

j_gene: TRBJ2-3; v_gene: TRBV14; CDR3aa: CASSQDEWDTQYF
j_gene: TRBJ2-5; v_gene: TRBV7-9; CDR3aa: CASSLLALAGGPETQYF
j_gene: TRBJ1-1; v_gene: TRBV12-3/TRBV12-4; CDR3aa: CASSLGTGVTEAFF
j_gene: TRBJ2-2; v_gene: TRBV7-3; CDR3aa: CASSFGPVAGGLTGELFF
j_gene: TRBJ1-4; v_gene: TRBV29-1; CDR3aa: CSVELGAVSGTNEKLFF
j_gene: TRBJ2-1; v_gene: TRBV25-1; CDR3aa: CASSEGDYYNEQFF
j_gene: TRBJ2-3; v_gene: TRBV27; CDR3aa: CASFGGASTDTQYF
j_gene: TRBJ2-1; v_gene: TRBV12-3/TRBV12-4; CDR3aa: CASIDRGRPNNEQFF
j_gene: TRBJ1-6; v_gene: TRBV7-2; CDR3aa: CASSLRSPLLDSPLHF
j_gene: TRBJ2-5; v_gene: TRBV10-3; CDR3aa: CAISESGLAGYETQYF
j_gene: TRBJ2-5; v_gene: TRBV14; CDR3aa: CASSQVSGTSGTDWETQYF
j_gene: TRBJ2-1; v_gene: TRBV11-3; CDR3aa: CASSRTSGGYNEQFF
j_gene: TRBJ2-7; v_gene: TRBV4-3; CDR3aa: CASSQGTDYEQYF
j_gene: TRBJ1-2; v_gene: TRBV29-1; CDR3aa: CSVEDRGSGVGYTF
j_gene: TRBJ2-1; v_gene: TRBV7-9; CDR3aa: CASSPGWREQFF
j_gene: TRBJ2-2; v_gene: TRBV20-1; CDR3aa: CSARELGGELFF
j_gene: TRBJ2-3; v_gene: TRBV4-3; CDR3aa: CASSQNREGVGDTQYF
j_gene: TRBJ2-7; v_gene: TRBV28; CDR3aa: CASTTGAPRTYEQYF
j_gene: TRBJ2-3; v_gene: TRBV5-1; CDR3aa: CASSLGLARNTDTQYF
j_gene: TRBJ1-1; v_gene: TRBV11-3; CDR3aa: CASSLEGVNTEAFF
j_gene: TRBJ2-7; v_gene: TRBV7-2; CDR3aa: CASSLASGGEYEQYF
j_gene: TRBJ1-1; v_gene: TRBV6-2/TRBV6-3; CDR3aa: CASSRTLVGTEAFF
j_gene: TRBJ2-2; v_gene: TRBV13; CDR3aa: CASSLGPTGELFF
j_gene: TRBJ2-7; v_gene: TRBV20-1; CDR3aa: CSARIDYEQYF
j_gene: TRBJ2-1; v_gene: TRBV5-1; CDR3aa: CASSTGLAAYNEQFF
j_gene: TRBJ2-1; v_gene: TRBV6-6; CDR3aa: CASTLGASGGYNEQFF
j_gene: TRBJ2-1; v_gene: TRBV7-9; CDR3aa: CASSQGQYNEQFF
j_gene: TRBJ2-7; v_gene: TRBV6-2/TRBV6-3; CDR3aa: CASSYVGTGYEQYF
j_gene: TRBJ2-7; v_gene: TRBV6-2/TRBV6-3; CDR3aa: CASSYSGGYYEQYF
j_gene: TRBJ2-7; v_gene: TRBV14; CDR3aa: CASSQDFYAYEQYF
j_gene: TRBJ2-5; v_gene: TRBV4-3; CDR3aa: CASSQSGTSGETQDF
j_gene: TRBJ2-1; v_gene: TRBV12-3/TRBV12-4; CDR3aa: CASRTSPNEQFF
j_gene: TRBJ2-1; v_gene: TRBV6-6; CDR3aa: CASSFGQGNYNEQFF
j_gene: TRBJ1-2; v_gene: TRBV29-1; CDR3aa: CSVETGGYGYTF
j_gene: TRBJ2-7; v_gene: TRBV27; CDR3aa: CASRGGAYEQYF
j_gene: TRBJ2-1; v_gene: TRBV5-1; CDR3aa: CASWDRGRLNNEQFF
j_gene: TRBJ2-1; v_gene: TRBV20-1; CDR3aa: CSARVLAGVYNEQFF
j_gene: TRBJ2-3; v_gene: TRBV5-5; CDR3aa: CASSFLAAEADTQYF
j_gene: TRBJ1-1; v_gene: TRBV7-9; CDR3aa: CASSLSPDAFF
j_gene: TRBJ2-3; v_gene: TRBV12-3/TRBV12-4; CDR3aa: CASSFYRGTDTQYF
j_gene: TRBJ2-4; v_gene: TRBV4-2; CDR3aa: CASSQDQGLGNIQYF
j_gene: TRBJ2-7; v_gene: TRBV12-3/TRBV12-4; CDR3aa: CASSFGKVLYEQYF
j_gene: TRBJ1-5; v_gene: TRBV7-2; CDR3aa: CASSSETVNSNQPQHF
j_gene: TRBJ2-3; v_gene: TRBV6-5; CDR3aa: CASSPTPGGGSDTQYF
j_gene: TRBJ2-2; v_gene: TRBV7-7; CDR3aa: CASSRSLNTGELFF
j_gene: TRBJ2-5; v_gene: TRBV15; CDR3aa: CATSSGQGGSETQYF
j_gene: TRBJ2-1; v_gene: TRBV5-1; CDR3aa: CASSFSLGEQFF